These 17 T cell receptor beta chains were all obtained from the same sample, sequenced in a study of shared clonotypes between healthy human individuals. Profiled with immunoSEQ multiplex PCR; TCRdb holds only in-frame clones, not every one. Of over 2 million clones listed, about 95% are singletons. Naive CD8 cells lacked CD45RO and underwent positive selection for CCR7, leaving out terminally differentiated effector memory CD45RA+ cells. The sample was naive CD8+ T cells sorted from blood. Receptors were obtained from a man younger than 30 in good health.

For this clone: The identical CDR3 is also encoded by other nucleotide sequences in the sample. The chain combines TRBV5-6 with TRBJ2-7, with TRBD1 as a possible D gene (6 bases). The CDR3 totals 14 residues. CDR1 and CDR2 from the germline V gene are SGHDT and YYEEEE. The ends were cut back, 2 bases at V and 0 bases at J, with 9 bases in the middle. The CDR3 coding sequence is TGTGCCAGCAGCTTCGGGACAAGCTCCTACGAGCAGTACTTC. As protein: CASSFGTSSYEQYF.

Worth noting for this clone: At the DNA level, this CDR3 is encoded by other sequences in the same sample as well. The chain employs TRBV5-1 and TRBJ2-5; TRBD1 matches at 9 bases. The germline CDR1 and CDR2 sequences are SGHRS and YFSETQ. V was pared by 0 bases and J by 4 bases, with 1 base of the junction left unmatched. The CDR3 consists of 14 residues. The CDR3 coding sequence is TGCGCCAGCAGCTTGGGACAGGGGGGAGAGACCCAGTACTTC. It yields the protein CASSLGQGGETQYF.

This sequence joins TRBV2 and TRBJ1-1; D uncertain. Per germline, CDR1 SNHLY and CDR2 FYNNEI. V was cut by 2 bases and J by 0 bases, with 10 bases left in between. The CDR3 totals 15 residues. This chain's CDR3 is CASSEFRGMNTEAFF. Written as DNA, the CDR3 is TGTGCCAGCAGTGAATTCCGTGGGATGAACACTGAAGCTTTCTTT.

This clone was detected only once. The chain joins TRBV14 to TRBJ2-1; either TRBD1 or TRBD2 may fit D (5 bases each). This CDR3 region has 15 residues. CDR1 SGHDN and CDR2 FVKESK come from the germline V gene. Trimming removed 4 bases from V and 10 bases from J, with 20 bases in between. The CDR3 DNA reads as TGTGCCAGCAGCCCTTTGATGTTCGGGGCCTCCGAGCAGTTCTTC. It codes for CASSPLMFGASEQFF.

CDR3 amino acids: CASSQDPGQMGNEQFF. In DNA form, the CDR3 reads TGCGCCAGCAGCCAAGATCCAGGACAAATGGGCAATGAGCAGTTCTTC. V usage is TRBV4-3 and J usage is TRBJ2-1; TRBD1 might be the D (5 bases). CDR1 and CDR2 from the germline V gene are LGHNA and YSLEER. Trimming took off 0 bases at V and 6 bases at J, with 15 bases between the two ends. There are 16 residues in the CDR3.

This clone occurred once. This chain uses TRBV6-5 with TRBJ2-1; unclear D gene. Per germline, CDR1 MNHEY and CDR2 SVGAGI. This CDR3 comprises 12 residues. Trimming removed 0 bases at V and 9 bases at J, with 6 bases between. The CDR3 bases are TGTGCCAGCAGTTACTCGAAGGGTGAGCAGTTCTTC. It yields the protein CASSYSKGEQFF.

V usage is TRBV4-1 and J usage is TRBJ2-7; D is undetermined. Germline lookup yields CDR1 MGHRA and CDR2 YSYEKL. This CDR3 has 13 residues. V shed 1 base and J shed 5 bases, with 9 bases lying between them. The CDR3 protein is CASSQVSYHEQYF. In DNA, the CDR3 is TGCGCCAGCAGCCAAGTGTCGTACCACGAGCAGTACTTC.

This clone appeared once. The genes are TRBV29-1 and TRBJ2-1; TRBD2 aligns across 13 bases. This CDR3 region has 16 residues. CDR1 is SQVTM, CDR2 ANQGSEA, per germline. Unmatched junction bases numbered 4, after V lost 4 bases and J lost 1 base. CDR3: CSVGGLAGRSYNEQFF. CDR3 nucleotides: TGCAGCGTTGGGGGACTAGCGGGACGGTCCTACAATGAGCAGTTCTTC.

This chain connects TRBV4-3 to TRBJ1-1; D possibly corresponds to TRBD1 (6 bases). Germline CDR1 and CDR2: LGHNA and YSLEER. V lost 1 base to trimming and J lost 9 bases, with 12 bases between them. CDR3 size: 13 residues. The CDR3 reads CASSQVWTEQAFF. The CDR3 bases are TGCGCCAGCAGCCAAGTCTGGACAGAGCAAGCTTTCTTT.

The V call is TRBV9, the J call TRBJ1-1; no reliable D call. Germline V gene sequence: CDR1 SGDLS, CDR2 YYNGEE. V lost 0 bases and J lost 3, with 6 bases in between. The CDR3 is 13 residues long. The CDR3 DNA follows: TGTGCCAGCAGCGTAGTCCGGGACACTGAAGCTTTCTTT. Translated: CASSVVRDTEAFF.

This sequence joins TRBV13 and TRBJ2-2; 8 bases fit TRBD1. V lost 9 bases to trimming and J lost 1 base; unmatched junction nucleotides: 4. CDR3 length equals 14 residues. Germline values: CDR1 PRHDT, CDR2 FYEKMQ (reference sequence). Here the CDR3 reads CASSGGLNTGELFF. In DNA form, the CDR3 reads TGTGCCAGTTCAGGGGGCCTGAACACCGGGGAGCTGTTTTTT.

The chain recombines TRBV7-2 with TRBJ2-1; unclear D gene. There are 12 residues in the CDR3. Germline-derived CDR1 and CDR2 are SGHTA and FQGNSA. V was cut by 4 bases and J by 4 bases, with 5 bases left in between. In DNA form, the CDR3 reads TGTGCCAGCAGCTCGGCATACAATGAGCAGTTCTTC. Translated, it gives CASSSAYNEQFF.

This clone was seen only once. The chain links TRBV19 to TRBJ1-1, with D unresolved. From germline, CDR1 is LNHDA and CDR2 SQIVND (reference sequence). This CDR3 comprises 13 residues. V was shortened by 7 bases and J by 0 bases, with 9 bases between the two germline ends. The CDR3, as DNA: TGTGCCAGTAAGGAAAGATTGAACACTGAAGCTTTCTTT. Its protein is CASKERLNTEAFF.

A note on this clone: Other DNA sequences of this sample code for an identical CDR3. The chain joins TRBV5-4 to TRBJ2-7; D is possibly TRBD2 (5 bases). Per germline, CDR1 SGHNT and CDR2 YYREEE (reference sequence). The CDR3 extends over 12 amino acids. The V gene lost 4 bases and the J gene lost 5 bases, with 10 bases spanning the gap. CDR3 amino acids: CASSPAGDEQYF. CDR3 bases: TGTGCCAGCAGCCCCGCGGGCGACGAGCAGTACTTC. Variable domain in full (rest from reference TRBV5-4 and TRBJ2-7): ETGVTQSPTHLIKTRGQQVTLRCSSQSGHNTVSWYQQALGQGPQFIFQYYREEENGRGNFPPRFSGLQFPNYSSELNVNALELDDSALYLCASSPAGDEQYFGPGTRLTVT.

The genes are TRBV5-4 and TRBJ2-2; TRBD2 might be the D (5 bases). The CDR3 is 15 amino acids. V dropped 0 bases and J dropped 5 bases, with 11 bases sitting between them. Germline values: CDR1 SGHNT, CDR2 YYREEE (reference sequence). Written as DNA, the CDR3 is TGTGCCAGCAGCTTGGTGGAGCCGGGGACCGGGGAGCTGTTTTTT. Translation: CASSLVEPGTGELFF. The full variable domain, completed using reference TRBV5-4 and TRBJ2-2, is ETGVTQSPTHLIKTRGQQVTLRCSSQSGHNTVSWYQQALGQGPQFIFQYYREEENGRGNFPPRFSGLQFPNYSSELNVNALELDDSALYLCASSLVEPGTGELFFGEGSRLTVL.

This clone was detected once. This rearrangement joins TRBV5-6 to TRBJ1-6; D gene ambiguous. This CDR3 is built from 15 residues. V was trimmed by 5 bases and J by 4 bases, leaving 13 bases between them. The germline V gene has CDR1 SGHDT and CDR2 YYEEEE. In DNA, the CDR3 is TGTGCCAGCAGGATCTCAGAAGATTATAATTCACCCCTCCACTTT. This translates into CASRISEDYNSPLHF.

Written as DNA, the CDR3 is TGCGCCAGCAGCGAACTGAGACAGGGAAAGTACGAGCAGTACTTC. Its translation is CASSELRQGKYEQYF. This chain connects TRBV10-2 to TRBJ2-7, with 7 nucleotides matching TRBD1. This CDR3 has 15 amino acids. Per germline, CDR1 WSHSY and CDR2 SAAADI. V lost 6 bases, J lost 4 bases, and 12 bases stayed unmatched.